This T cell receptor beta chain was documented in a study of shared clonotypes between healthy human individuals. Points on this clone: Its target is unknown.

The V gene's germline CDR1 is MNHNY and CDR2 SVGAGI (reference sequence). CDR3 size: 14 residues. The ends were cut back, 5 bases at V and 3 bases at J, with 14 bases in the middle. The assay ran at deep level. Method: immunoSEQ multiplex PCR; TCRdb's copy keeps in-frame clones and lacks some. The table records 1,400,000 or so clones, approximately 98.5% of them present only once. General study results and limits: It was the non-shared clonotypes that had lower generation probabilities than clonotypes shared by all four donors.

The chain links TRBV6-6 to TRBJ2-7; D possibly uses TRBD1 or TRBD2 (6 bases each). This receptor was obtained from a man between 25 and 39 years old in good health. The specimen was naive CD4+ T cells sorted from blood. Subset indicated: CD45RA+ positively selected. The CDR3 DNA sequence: TGTGCCAGCAGTCCTGGGGGGCGCGTCTACGAGCAGTACTTC. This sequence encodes CASSPGGRVYEQYF.